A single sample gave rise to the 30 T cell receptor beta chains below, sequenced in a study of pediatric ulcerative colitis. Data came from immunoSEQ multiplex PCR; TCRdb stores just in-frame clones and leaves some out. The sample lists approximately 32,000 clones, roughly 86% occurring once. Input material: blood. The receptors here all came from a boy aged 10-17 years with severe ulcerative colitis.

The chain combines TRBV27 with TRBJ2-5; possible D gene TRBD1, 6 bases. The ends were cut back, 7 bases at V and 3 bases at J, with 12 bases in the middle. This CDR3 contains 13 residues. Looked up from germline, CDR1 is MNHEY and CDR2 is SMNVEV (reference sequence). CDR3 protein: CASMHRVEETQYF. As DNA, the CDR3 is TGTGCCAGCATGCACAGGGTGGAAGAGACCCAGTACTTC.

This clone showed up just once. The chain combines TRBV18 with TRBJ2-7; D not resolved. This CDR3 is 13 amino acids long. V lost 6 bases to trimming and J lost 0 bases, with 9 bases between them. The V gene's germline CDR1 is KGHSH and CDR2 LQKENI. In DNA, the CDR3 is TGTGCCAGCTCCCCCTCATCCTCCTACGAGCAGTACTTC. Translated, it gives CASSPSSSYEQYF.

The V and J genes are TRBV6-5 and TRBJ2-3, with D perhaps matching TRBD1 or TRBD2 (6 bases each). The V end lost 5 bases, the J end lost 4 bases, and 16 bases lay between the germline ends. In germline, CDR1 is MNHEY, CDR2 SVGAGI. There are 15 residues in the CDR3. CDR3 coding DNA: TGTGCCAGCAGTAATGGGGCGGAGGGGGCAGATACGCAGTATTTT. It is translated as CASSNGAEGADTQYF.

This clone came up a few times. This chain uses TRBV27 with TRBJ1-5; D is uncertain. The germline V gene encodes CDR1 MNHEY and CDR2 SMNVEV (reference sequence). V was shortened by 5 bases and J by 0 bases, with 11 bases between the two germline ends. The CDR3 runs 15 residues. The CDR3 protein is CASSPDPDSNQPQHF. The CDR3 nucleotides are TGTGCCAGCAGTCCCGACCCGGATAGCAATCAGCCCCAGCATTTT.

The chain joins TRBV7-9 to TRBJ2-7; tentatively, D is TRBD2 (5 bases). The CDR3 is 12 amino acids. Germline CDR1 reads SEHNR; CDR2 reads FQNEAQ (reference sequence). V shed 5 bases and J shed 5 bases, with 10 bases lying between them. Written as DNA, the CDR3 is TGTGCCAGCAGCCCCACGAGGGACGAGCAGTACTTC. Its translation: CASSPTRDEQYF.

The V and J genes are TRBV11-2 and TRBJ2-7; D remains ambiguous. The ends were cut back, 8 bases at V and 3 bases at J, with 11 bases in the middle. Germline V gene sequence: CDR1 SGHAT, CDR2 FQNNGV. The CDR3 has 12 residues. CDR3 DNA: TGTGCCAGCTCCCCTGCGGTCTACGAGCAGTACTTC. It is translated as CASSPAVYEQYF. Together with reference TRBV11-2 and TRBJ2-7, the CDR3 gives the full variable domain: EAGVAQSPRYKIIEKRQSVAFWCNPISGHATLYWYQQILGQGPKLLIQFQNNGVVDDSQLPKDRFSAERLKGVDSTLKIQPAKLEDSAVYLCASSPAVYEQYFGPGTRLTVT.

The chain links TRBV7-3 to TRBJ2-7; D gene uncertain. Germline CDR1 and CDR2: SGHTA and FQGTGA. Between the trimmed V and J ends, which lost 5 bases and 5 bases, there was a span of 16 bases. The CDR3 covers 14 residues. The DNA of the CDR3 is TGTGCCAGCAGCCCAGACGGAGCTCCCGACGAGCAGTACTTC. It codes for CASSPDGAPDEQYF.

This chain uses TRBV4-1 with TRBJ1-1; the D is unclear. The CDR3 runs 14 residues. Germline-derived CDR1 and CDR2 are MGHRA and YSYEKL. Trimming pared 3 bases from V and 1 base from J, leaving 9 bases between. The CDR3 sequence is CASSHGTANTEAFF. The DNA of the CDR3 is TGCGCCAGCAGCCACGGAACAGCGAACACTGAAGCTTTCTTT.

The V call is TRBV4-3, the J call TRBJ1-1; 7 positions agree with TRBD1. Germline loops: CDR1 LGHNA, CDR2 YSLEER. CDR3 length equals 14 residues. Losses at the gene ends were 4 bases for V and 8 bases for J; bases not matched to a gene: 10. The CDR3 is CASSPRDRPQEAFF. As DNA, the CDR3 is TGCGCCAGCAGCCCTCGGGACAGACCTCAAGAAGCTTTCTTT.

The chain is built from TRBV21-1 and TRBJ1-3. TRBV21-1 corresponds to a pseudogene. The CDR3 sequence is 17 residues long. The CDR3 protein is CASSPSGTDFSGNTIYF. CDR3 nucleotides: TGTGCCAGCAGCCCCTCCGGGACGGATTTTTCTGGAAACACCATATATTTT.

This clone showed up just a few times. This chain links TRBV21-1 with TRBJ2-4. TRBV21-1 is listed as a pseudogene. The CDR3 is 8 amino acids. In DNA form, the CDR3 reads TGTGCCAGCAGCAAAGGAAACTTC. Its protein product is CASSKGNF.

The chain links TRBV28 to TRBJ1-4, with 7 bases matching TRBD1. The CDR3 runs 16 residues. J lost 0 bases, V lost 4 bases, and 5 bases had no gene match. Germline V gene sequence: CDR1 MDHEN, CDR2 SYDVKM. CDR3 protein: CASSYLTGSTNEKLFF. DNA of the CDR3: TGTGCCAGCAGTTATCTGACAGGGTCAACTAATGAAAAACTGTTTTTT.

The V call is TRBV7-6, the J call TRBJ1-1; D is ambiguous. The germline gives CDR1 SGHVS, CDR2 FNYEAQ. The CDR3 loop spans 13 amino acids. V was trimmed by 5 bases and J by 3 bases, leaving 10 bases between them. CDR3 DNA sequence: TGTGCCAGCAGCCGGGCGGAAGACACTGAAGCTTTCTTT. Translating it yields CASSRAEDTEAFF.

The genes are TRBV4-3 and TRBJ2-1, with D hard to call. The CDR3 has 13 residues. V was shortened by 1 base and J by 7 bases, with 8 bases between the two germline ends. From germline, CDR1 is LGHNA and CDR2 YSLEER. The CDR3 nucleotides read TGCGCCAGCAGCCAAGGCAAGATGAATGAGCAGTTCTTC. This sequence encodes CASSQGKMNEQFF.

DNA for the CDR3: TGTGCCAGCAAATTAAGACAGCGGCTAACGAACACTGAAGCTTTCTTT. Its protein product is CASKLRQRLTNTEAFF. The chain couples TRBV21-1 to TRBJ1-1. TRBV21-1 is tagged as a pseudogene. The CDR3 extends over 16 amino acids.

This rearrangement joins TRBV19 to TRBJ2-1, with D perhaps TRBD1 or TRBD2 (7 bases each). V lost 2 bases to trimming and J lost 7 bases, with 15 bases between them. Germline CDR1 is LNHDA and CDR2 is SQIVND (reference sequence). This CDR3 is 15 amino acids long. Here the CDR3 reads CASSIQGGARNEQFF. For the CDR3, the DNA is TGTGCCAGTAGTATACAGGGGGGGGCGAGAAATGAGCAGTTCTTC.

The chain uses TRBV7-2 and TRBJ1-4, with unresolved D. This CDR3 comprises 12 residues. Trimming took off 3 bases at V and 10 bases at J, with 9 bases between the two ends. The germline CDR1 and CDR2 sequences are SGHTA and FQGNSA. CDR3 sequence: CASSFWWGKLFF. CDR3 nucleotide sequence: TGTGCCAGCAGCTTTTGGTGGGGAAAACTGTTTTTT.

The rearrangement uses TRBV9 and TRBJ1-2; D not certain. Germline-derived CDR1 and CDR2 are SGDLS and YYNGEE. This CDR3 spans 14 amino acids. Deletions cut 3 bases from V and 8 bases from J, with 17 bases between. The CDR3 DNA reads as TGTGCCAGCAGCGCCGACGTGGGTCCTCAGGGCTACACCTTC. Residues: CASSADVGPQGYTF.

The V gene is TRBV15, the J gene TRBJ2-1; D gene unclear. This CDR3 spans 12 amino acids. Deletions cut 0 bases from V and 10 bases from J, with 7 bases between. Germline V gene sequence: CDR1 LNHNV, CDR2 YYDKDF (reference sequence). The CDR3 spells CATSRDLREQFF. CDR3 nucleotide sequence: TGTGCCACCAGCAGAGATCTGAGGGAGCAGTTCTTC.

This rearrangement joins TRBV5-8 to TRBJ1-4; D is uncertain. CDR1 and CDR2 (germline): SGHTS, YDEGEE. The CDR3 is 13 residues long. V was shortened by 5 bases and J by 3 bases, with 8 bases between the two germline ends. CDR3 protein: CASRVGSNEKLFF. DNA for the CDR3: TGTGCCAGCAGGGTTGGGTCTAATGAAAAACTGTTTTTT.

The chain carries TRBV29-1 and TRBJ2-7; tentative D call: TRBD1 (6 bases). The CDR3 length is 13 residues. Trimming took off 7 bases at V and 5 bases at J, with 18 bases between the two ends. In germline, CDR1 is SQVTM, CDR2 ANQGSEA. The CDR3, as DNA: TGCAGCGCAGCTTCGGACAGAGGGCACGAGCAGTACTTC. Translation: CSAASDRGHEQYF.

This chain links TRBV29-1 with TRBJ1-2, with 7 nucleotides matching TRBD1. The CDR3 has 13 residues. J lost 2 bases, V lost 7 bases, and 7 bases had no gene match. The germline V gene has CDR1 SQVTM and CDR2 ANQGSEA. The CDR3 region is CSGYRGLNYGYTF. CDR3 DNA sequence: TGCAGCGGTTACAGGGGCCTAAACTATGGCTACACCTTC.

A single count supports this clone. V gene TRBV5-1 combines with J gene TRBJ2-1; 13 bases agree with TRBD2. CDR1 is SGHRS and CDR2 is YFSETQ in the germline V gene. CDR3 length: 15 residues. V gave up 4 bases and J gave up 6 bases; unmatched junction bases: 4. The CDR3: CASSRGLAGANEQFF. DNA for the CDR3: TGCGCCAGCAGCAGAGGACTAGCGGGGGCCAATGAGCAGTTCTTC.

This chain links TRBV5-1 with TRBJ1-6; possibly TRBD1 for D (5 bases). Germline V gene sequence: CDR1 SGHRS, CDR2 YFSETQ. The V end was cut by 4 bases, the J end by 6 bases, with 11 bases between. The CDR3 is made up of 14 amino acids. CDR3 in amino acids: CASSLGRGNSPLHF. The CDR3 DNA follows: TGCGCCAGCAGCCTGGGACGGGGTAATTCACCCCTCCACTTT.

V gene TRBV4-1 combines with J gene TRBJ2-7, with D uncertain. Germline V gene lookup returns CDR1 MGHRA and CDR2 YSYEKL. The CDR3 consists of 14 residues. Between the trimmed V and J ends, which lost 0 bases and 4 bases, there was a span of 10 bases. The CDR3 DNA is TGCGCCAGCAGCCAAGAACCCAGGTTTTACGAGCAGTACTTC. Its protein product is CASSQEPRFYEQYF.

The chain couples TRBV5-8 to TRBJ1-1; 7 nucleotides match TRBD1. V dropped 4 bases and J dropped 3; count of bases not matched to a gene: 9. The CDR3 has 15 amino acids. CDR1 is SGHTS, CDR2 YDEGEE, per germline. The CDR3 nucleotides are TGTGCCAGCAGCCCTTTGACAGGGTCAGACACTGAAGCTTTCTTT. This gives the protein CASSPLTGSDTEAFF.

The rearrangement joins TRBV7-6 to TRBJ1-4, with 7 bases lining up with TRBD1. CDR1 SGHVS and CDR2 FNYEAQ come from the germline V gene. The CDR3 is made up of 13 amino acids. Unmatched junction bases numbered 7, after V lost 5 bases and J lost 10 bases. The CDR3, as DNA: TGTGCCAGCAGCCTAGAGGCAGGGGGAAAACTGTTTTTT. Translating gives CASSLEAGGKLFF. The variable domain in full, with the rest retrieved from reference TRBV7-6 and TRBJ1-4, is GAGVSQSPRYKVTKRGQDVALRCDPISGHVSLYWYRQALGQGPEFLTYFNYEAQQDKSGLPNDRFSAERPEGSISTLTIQRTEQRDSAMYRCASSLEAGGKLFFGSGTQLSVL.

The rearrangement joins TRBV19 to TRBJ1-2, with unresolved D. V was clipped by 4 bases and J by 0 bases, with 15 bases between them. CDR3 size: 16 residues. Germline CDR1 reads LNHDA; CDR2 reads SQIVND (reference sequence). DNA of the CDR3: TGTGCCAGTAGTACCCGGCAGGCAGTCCCTAACTATGGCTACACCTTC. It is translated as CASSTRQAVPNYGYTF.

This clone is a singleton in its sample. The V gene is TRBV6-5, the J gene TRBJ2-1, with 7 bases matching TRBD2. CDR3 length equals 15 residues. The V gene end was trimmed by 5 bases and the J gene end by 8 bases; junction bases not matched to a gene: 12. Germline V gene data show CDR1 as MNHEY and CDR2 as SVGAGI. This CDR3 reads CASSPHLLAIDEQFF. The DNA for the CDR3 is TGTGCCAGCAGTCCCCACCTACTAGCGATCGATGAGCAGTTCTTC.

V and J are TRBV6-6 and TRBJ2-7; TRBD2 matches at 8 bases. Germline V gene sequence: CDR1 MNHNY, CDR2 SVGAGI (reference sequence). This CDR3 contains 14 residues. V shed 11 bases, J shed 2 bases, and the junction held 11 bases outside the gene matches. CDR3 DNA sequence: TGTGCCGGCCTCAGCGGGGGACACACCTACGAGCAGTACTTC. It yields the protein CAGLSGGHTYEQYF.